These 27 T cell receptor beta chains came from one sample sequenced in a study of cytomegalovirus exposure and HLA in healthy donors. PCR used 60 Vbeta primers and 13 Jbeta primers. The table came from immunoSEQ multiplex PCR; TCRdb's copy has only in-frame clones and leaves some out. This repertoire shows 85,000 to 130,000 clones, around 85% found once; its top ten account for 3.5% to 4%. The specimen sequenced was PBMCs. These receptors were obtained from a man in his sixties in good health and CMV-seronegative.

The J gene is TRBJ2-3, the V gene TRBV2; 9 bases map to TRBD2. Per the germline V gene, CDR1 is SNHLY and CDR2 is FYNNEI. V lost 5 bases to trimming and J lost 6 bases; unmatched junction nucleotides: 12. The CDR3 contains 16 residues. The CDR3 region is CASSWGAGGVTDTQYF. CDR3 sequence (DNA): TGTGCCAGCAGTTGGGGAGCGGGGGGCGTTACTGATACGCAGTATTTT.

The chain links TRBV9 to TRBJ1-2; the D is unclear. Per the germline V gene, CDR1 is SGDLS and CDR2 is YYNGEE. Trimming left V 0 bases short and J 7 bases short, with 10 bases between. The CDR3 has 13 amino acids. This CDR3 is CASSVAAAGGYTF. CDR3 sequence (DNA): TGTGCCAGCAGCGTAGCGGCTGCGGGTGGCTACACCTTC.

The V call is TRBV29-1, the J call TRBJ2-1; 8 bases are a match to TRBD2. The CDR3 is 18 residues long. V lost 5 bases, J lost 1 base, and 16 bases stayed unmatched. Germline V CDR1 and CDR2: SQVTM, ANQGSEA. This chain's CDR3 is CSVMGVWSGGGSYNEQFF. CDR3 nucleotides: TGCAGCGTTATGGGGGTTTGGAGCGGGGGTGGGTCCTACAATGAGCAGTTCTTC.

The J gene is TRBJ1-4, the V gene TRBV4-1; 9 bases line up with TRBD1. The CDR3 is made up of 15 amino acids. V lost 4 bases and J lost 5; bases outside the gene matches: 5. The germline V gene encodes CDR1 MGHRA and CDR2 YSYEKL. The CDR3 region is CASSLTGTGNEKLFF. The CDR3 DNA reads TGCGCCAGCAGCCTTACCGGGACAGGGAATGAAAAACTGTTTTTT.

This chain connects TRBV7-9 to TRBJ2-1; D ambiguous. Germline CDR1 reads SEHNR; CDR2 reads FQNEAQ (reference sequence). The CDR3 is 15 residues long. Trimming pared 1 base from V and 2 bases from J, leaving 9 bases between. CDR3 in DNA: TGTGCCAGCAGCTTAGATAACACAGCCTACAATGAGCAGTTCTTC. Its protein is CASSLDNTAYNEQFF.

The chain uses TRBV6-6 and TRBJ1-2; maybe TRBD1 (6 bases). CDR1 is MNHNY, CDR2 SVGAGI, per germline (reference sequence). V was trimmed by 2 bases and J by 3 bases, leaving 13 bases between them. This CDR3 has 15 amino acids. The CDR3 sequence is CASSYPQGVDYGYTF. Written as DNA, the CDR3 is TGTGCCAGCAGTTACCCACAGGGTGTGGACTATGGCTACACCTTC.

The gene calls are TRBV11-1 and TRBJ2-2; D gene uncertain. The germline CDR1 and CDR2 sequences are SGHAT and FQDESV (reference sequence). V lost 4 bases, J lost 6 bases, and 12 bases lay in between. The CDR3 is 14 residues long. CDR3 residues: CASSSGRFAGELFF. The CDR3 region has the DNA TGTGCCAGCAGCTCGGGTCGGTTTGCCGGGGAGCTGTTTTTT.

The chain has TRBV9 and TRBJ1-2; 7 positions match TRBD1. The CDR3 covers 13 residues. CDR1 and CDR2 (germline): SGDLS, YYNGEE. Losses at the gene ends were 0 bases for V and 6 bases for J; bases not matched to a gene: 2. CDR3 protein: CASSVGTGDGYTF. CDR3 nucleotide sequence: TGTGCCAGCAGCGTAGGGACAGGCGATGGCTACACCTTC.

This clone qualifies as medium-sized. The chain uses TRBV5-6 and TRBJ1-6, with 10 bases matching TRBD1. V lost 4 bases to trimming and J lost 8 bases; unmatched junction nucleotides: 6. Germline-derived CDR1 and CDR2 are SGHDT and YYEEEE. This CDR3 is built from 15 residues. The CDR3 DNA follows: TGTGCCAGCAGCCCGGGTGGGACAGGGGATTCACCCCTCCACTTT. Translating gives CASSPGGTGDSPLHF.

This chain uses TRBV30 with TRBJ1-1; D not resolved. V lost 4 bases and J 2 bases, leaving 8 bases between the germline ends. Germline loops: CDR1 GTSNPN, CDR2 SVGIG (reference sequence). This CDR3 has 12 residues. The DNA of the CDR3 is TGTGCCTGGAATCAGGTAAACACTGAAGCTTTCTTT. As protein: CAWNQVNTEAFF.

The CDR3 DNA reads as TGCAGCGTTAGACATCAATGGGATGAAAAACTGTTTTTT. Its protein product is CSVRHQWDEKLFF. The chain joins TRBV29-1 to TRBJ1-4, with D hard to call. The length of the CDR3 is 13 residues. Germline V CDR1 and CDR2: SQVTM, ANQGSEA. Trimming shortened V by 5 bases and J by 6 bases, and 13 bases separated the two germline ends.

This chain uses TRBV19 with TRBJ1-4; 8 positions match TRBD1. CDR3 length equals 16 residues. V was pared by 7 bases and J by 2 bases, with 9 bases of the junction left unmatched. Per germline, CDR1 LNHDA and CDR2 SQIVND (reference sequence). CDR3 in amino acids: CASTSAGGGTNEKLFF. The CDR3 DNA reads as TGTGCCAGTACATCGGCAGGGGGCGGCACTAATGAAAAACTGTTTTTT.

The chain links TRBV4-2 to TRBJ2-3, with D maybe TRBD2 (5 bases). Deletions cut 1 base from V and 1 base from J, with 12 bases between. The CDR3 totals 16 residues. Germline assignment: CDR1 LGHNA and CDR2 YNFKEQ. In nucleotides, the CDR3 is TGTGCCAGCAGCCAAGGGGGAGACTTCCGCACAGATACGCAGTATTTT. Translation: CASSQGGDFRTDTQYF.

V and J are TRBV2 and TRBJ1-2; tentative D call: TRBD1 (5 bases). The CDR3 spans 14 residues. Germline CDR1 reads SNHLY; CDR2 reads FYNNEI. The germline V and J ends were trimmed by 6 bases and 2 bases, with 13 bases remaining between them. This CDR3 is CASRRDGRNYGYTF. The CDR3 DNA follows: TGTGCCAGCAGGAGGGACGGGAGGAACTATGGCTACACCTTC.

The chain has TRBV18 and TRBJ1-2; D unclear. The CDR3 has 14 amino acids. V lost 0 bases to trimming and J lost 4 bases, with 9 bases between them. CDR1 and CDR2 from the germline V gene are KGHSH and LQKENI. In nucleotides, the CDR3 is TGTGCCAGCTCACCACCCGGGGTCTCCTATGGCTACACCTTC. Protein product: CASSPPGVSYGYTF. The full variable domain, completed using reference TRBV18 and TRBJ1-2, is NAGVMQNPRHLVRRRGQEARLRCSPMKGHSHVYWYRQLPEEGLKFMVYLQKENIIDESGMPKERFSAEFPKEGPSILRIQQVVRGDSAAYFCASSPPGVSYGYTFGSGTRLTVV.

CDR3 bases: TGTGCCAGCAACCAACAGGGGAACGGGGAGCTGTTTTTT. It yields the protein CASNQQGNGELFF. V is TRBV6-6 and J is TRBJ2-2; 7 bases line up with TRBD1. The CDR3 has 13 amino acids. Germline V lookup: CDR1 MNHNY, CDR2 SVGAGI (reference sequence). Germline trimming cut 7 bases from V and 7 bases from J; bases unmatched to any gene: 6.

The chain links TRBV7-2 to TRBJ2-7, with TRBD1 matching over 7 bases. After removal of 5 bases from V and 4 bases from J, the junction contained 5 bases not matched to a gene. In germline, CDR1 is SGHTA, CDR2 FQGNSA. The CDR3 spans 13 residues. CDR3 sequence: CASSPGQEYEQYF. The CDR3 DNA reads TGTGCCAGCAGCCCCGGACAGGAATACGAGCAGTACTTC.

This sequence joins TRBV11-2 and TRBJ2-5; 10 bases align to TRBD2. Trimming took 4 bases from V and 0 from J; bases not matched to a gene: 2. The CDR3 consists of 15 residues. From germline, CDR1 is SGHAT and CDR2 FQNNGV. The CDR3 reads CASSYSGGYQETQYF. Here the CDR3 DNA reads TGTGCCAGCAGCTATAGCGGGGGGTACCAAGAGACCCAGTACTTC.

The V and J genes are TRBV18 and TRBJ1-2; D gene unclear. Germline-derived CDR1 and CDR2 are KGHSH and LQKENI. V was cut by 0 bases and J by 4 bases, with 9 bases left in between. This CDR3 comprises 14 residues. CDR3 in DNA: TGTGCCAGCTCACCACCGGCGGGCGTCTATGGCTACACCTTC. Translated, it gives CASSPPAGVYGYTF. The full variable domain, rest sourced from reference TRBV18 and TRBJ1-2, is NAGVMQNPRHLVRRRGQEARLRCSPMKGHSHVYWYRQLPEEGLKFMVYLQKENIIDESGMPKERFSAEFPKEGPSILRIQQVVRGDSAAYFCASSPPAGVYGYTFGSGTRLTVV.

CDR3 in DNA: TGCGCCAGCAGCTTAACACAGGCCGCTTCGCCCCTCCACTTT. Translation gives CASSLTQAASPLHF. V gene TRBV5-1 combines with J gene TRBJ1-6, with D maybe TRBD1 (5 bases). Germline loops: CDR1 SGHRS, CDR2 YFSETQ. Between the trimmed V and J ends, which lost 2 bases and 13 bases, there was a span of 16 bases. The CDR3 is 14 residues long.

In this sample, this clone turned up a few times. The V and J genes are TRBV19 and TRBJ1-5; D possibly corresponds to TRBD1 (5 bases). Germline-derived CDR1 and CDR2 are LNHDA and SQIVND (reference sequence). This CDR3 contains 16 residues. V lost 2 bases, J lost 2 bases, and 13 bases lay in between. CDR3 protein: CASSITPGMGNQPQHF. The CDR3, as DNA: TGTGCCAGTAGTATAACCCCAGGGATGGGCAATCAGCCCCAGCATTTT. Variable domain in full (rest from reference TRBV19 and TRBJ1-5): DGGITQSPKYLFRKEGQNVTLSCEQNLNHDAMYWYRQDPGQGLRLIYYSQIVNDFQKGDIAEGYSVSREKKESFPLTVTSAQKNPTAFYLCASSITPGMGNQPQHFGDGTRLSIL.

This chain connects TRBV5-4 to TRBJ2-7; 9 positions match TRBD1. Per the germline V gene, CDR1 is SGHNT and CDR2 is YYREEE (reference sequence). J was trimmed by 3 bases and V by 0 bases; bases with no gene match: 1. CDR3 length: 14 residues. The CDR3 loop reads CASSLGTGVYEQYF. The CDR3 DNA follows: TGTGCCAGCAGCTTGGGGACAGGGGTCTACGAGCAGTACTTC.

A word on this clone: An end of the junction does not agree with germline; a read error may underlie this. The chain joins TRBV19 to TRBJ1-6; TRBD1 might be the D (6 bases). The V gene's germline CDR1 is LNHDA and CDR2 SQIVND (reference sequence). The CDR3 has 15 residues. CDR3 bases: TGTGCCAGTAGTATAGAGACAGGACGTAATTCACTCCTCCACTTT. Encoded protein: CASSIETGRNSLLHF.

The chain is built from TRBV2 and TRBJ1-4; D is uncertain. This CDR3 contains 13 residues. V lost 8 bases, J lost 6 bases, and 13 bases lay in between. Looked up from germline, CDR1 is SNHLY and CDR2 is FYNNEI. DNA of the CDR3: TGTGCCAGCCTAAAGATCAACCATGAAAAACTGTTTTTT. Translated, it gives CASLKINHEKLFF.

The chain recombines TRBV4-2 with TRBJ1-2; D call uncertain. The ends were cut back, 1 base at V and 4 bases at J, with 10 bases in the middle. This CDR3 comprises 14 residues. Germline V gene data show CDR1 as LGHNA and CDR2 as YNFKEQ. CDR3 coding DNA: TGTGCCAGCAGCCAAGCGGTGGAGACCTATGGCTACACCTTC. It is translated as CASSQAVETYGYTF.

With regard to this clone: The same CDR3 is also encoded by other DNA sequences in this sample. The genes are TRBV28 and TRBJ1-5; TRBD1 might be the D (6 bases). Per the germline V gene, CDR1 is MDHEN and CDR2 is SYDVKM. This CDR3 is built from 14 residues. V was trimmed by 2 bases and J by 5 bases, leaving 10 bases between them. The CDR3 DNA sequence: TGTGCCAGCAGTTTAAGGGCAGGGGATCAGCCCCAGCATTTT. This encodes CASSLRAGDQPQHF.

J is TRBJ1-1 and V is TRBV25-1, with a weak D call TRBD1 (5 bases). The V and J ends lost 8 bases and 8 bases respectively, with 9 bases between them. The CDR3 spans 10 residues. Germline loops: CDR1 MGHDK, CDR2 SYGVNS. The CDR3 loop reads CASAGYEAFF. CDR3 in DNA: TGTGCCAGCGCAGGGTACGAAGCTTTCTTT.